These 2 T cell receptor beta chains share one sample of origin, sequenced in a study of CD8+CD57+ T cells in acquired aplastic anemia. Using genomic DNA as the template, TCR beta VDJ and CDR3 profiling was carried out. TCRdb re-analysed the reads in MiXCR, keeping a single row per CDR3 protein. The sample yields more than 150,000 distinct CDR3 sequences, 40% to 55% seen once. The sample was sorted CD4+, CD8+, or CD8+CD57+ T cells (not recorded which) from PBMCs. Receptors were obtained from a human donor in good health.

As for this clonotype: This may be a read error, as it is one base from a much larger clone. The V and J genes are TRBV12-3 or TRBV12-4 and TRBJ1-4; D unclear. V lost 8 bases, J lost 5 bases, and 6 bases lay in between. The CDR3 has 11 amino acids. The CDR3 DNA is TGTGCCAGCTGGAGGAATGAAAAACTGTTTTTT. It yields the protein CASWRNEKLFF.

The rearrangement uses TRBV2 and TRBJ1-1; weak D call: TRBD1 (5 bases). The CDR3 runs 14 residues. V was cut by 6 bases and J by 5 bases, with 16 bases left in between. Germline lookup yields CDR1 SNHLY and CDR2 FYNNEI. The CDR3 bases are TGTGCCAGCAGGAACAGAGCGGGGGAAACTGAAGCTTTCTTT. This translates into CASRNRAGETEAFF.